This T cell receptor (beta chain) is drawn from a study of cytomegalovirus exposure and HLA in healthy donors. Study context: Earlier work reported some 110 million unique TCR beta sequences from approximately 180 million T cells.

It was with 60 Vbeta and 13 Jbeta primers that the PCR ran. In the original workflow: Approximately 11 million of the roughly 80 million unique TCR beta chains counted in a later analysis were shared. Sequenced by immunoSEQ multiplex PCR; TCRdb stores in-frame clones only, minus some. That table furnishes V, J and clone size, whereas the DNA furnished D and trimming. In the table there are 250,000 or so clones, roughly 91% of which are singletons. J gave up 0 bases and V 6 bases, and 12 bases lay outside the gene matches. Germline CDR1 is MNHGY and CDR2 is SVAAGI. The CDR3 is 19 amino acids. A note on this clone: The antigen is unknown.

General observations from the study: The authors reported that TCR beta sequences could predict HLA-A and HLA-B alleles. These predictions were accurate for most subjects in the first cohort.

Specimen: PBMCs. The TCR sequence derives from a girl aged 2 to 10 in good health and CMV-seronegative. This chain connects TRBV6-9 to TRBJ2-7, with 15 nucleotides matching TRBD2. The CDR3 coding sequence is TGTGCCAGCAGATCACTGGGACTAGCGGGGGGCCAGAGCTCCTACGAGCAGTACTTC. This gives the protein CASRSLGLAGGQSSYEQYF.